These T cell receptor beta chains were read from a single sample in a study of regulatory T cells in long-lasting Graves disease. TCRdb fed the multiplex PCR reads into MiXCR, producing one record per CDR3 protein. The sample shows fewer than 650,000 distinct CDR3 sequences, 15% to 20% of them seen only once. Another study also made use of these data, one on T cells in Graves' hyperthyroidism and ophthalmopathy.

This sample comprised peripheral blood mononuclear cells (PBMCs), obtained at new diagnosis, from a patient treated with antithyroid drugs. Receptors originate from a young woman with Graves disease. Both conserved end residues are part of each CDR3. The order of the fields is J gene, D gene, clone size, V gene, CDR3 protein, CDR3 DNA. The D gene is left open where the match is weak. The listing skips clone size in some rows; elsewhere it reads once, few, many or a size class.

TRBJ1-5,.,.,TRBV18,CASSLGEGQPQHF,TGTGCCAGCTCACTCGGGGAGGGGCAGCCCCAGCATTTT
TRBJ1-5,.,.,TRBV3-1,CASSQAGIGQPQHF,TGTGCCAGCAGCCAAGCCGGGATTGGGCAGCCCCAGCATTTT
TRBJ1-2,.,.,TRBV7-2,CASSSPPQGYGYTF,TGTGCCAGCAGCTCCCCTCCACAGGGCTATGGCTACACCTTC
TRBJ2-7,.,.,TRBV6-9,CASSYSSLEQYF,TGTGCCAGCAGTTACTCTTCATTGGAGCAGTACTTC
TRBJ1-2,.,.,TRBV10-3,CAISEWGPDYGYTF,TGTGCCATCAGTGAGTGGGGGCCTGACTATGGCTACACCTTC
TRBJ2-1,.,.,TRBV7-2,CASHLVSVPYNEQFF,TGTGCCAGCCATTTAGTAAGTGTACCCTACAATGAGCAGTTCTTC
TRBJ2-7,.,many,TRBV6-5,CASSYSIRGTASSYEQYF,TGTGCCAGCAGTTACTCGATTCGCGGGACGGCTAGCTCCTACGAGCAGTACTTC
TRBJ1-2,.,many,TRBV12-3/TRBV12-4,CASSGGVGGGYTF,TGTGCCAGCAGTGGAGGGGTCGGGGGTGGCTACACCTTC
TRBJ2-7,.,many,TRBV15,CATSGAGQKLYEQYF,TGTGCCACCAGCGGGGCTGGGCAGAAACTCTACGAGCAGTACTTC
TRBJ2-1,.,.,TRBV13,CASRRALKGPQGVNEQFF,TGTGCCAGCAGGCGGGCCCTGAAGGGACCCCAGGGTGTCAATGAGCAGTTCTTC
TRBJ2-7,.,.,TRBV11-1,CASSHPDSKIGEQYF,TGTGCCAGCAGCCACCCCGACTCAAAGATCGGCGAGCAGTACTTC
TRBJ1-1,.,many,TRBV30,CAWSVGVAAFF,TGTGCCTGGAGTGTAGGGGTTGCGGCTTTCTTT
TRBJ2-2,TRBD1,.,TRBV29-1,CSGTGGTGELFF,TGCAGCGGTACAGGGGGCACCGGGGAGCTGTTTTTT
TRBJ1-6,.,many,TRBV16,CASSPTGFNSPLHF,TGTGCCAGCAGCCCGACAGGCTTCAATTCACCCCTCCACTTT
TRBJ2-7,TRBD2,.,TRBV19,CASTVRGSYEQYF,TGTGCCAGTACCGTGCGGGGGTCCTACGAGCAGTACTTC
TRBJ1-1,.,.,TRBV18,CASSPMQRDVEAFF,TGTGCCAGCTCACCTATGCAGAGGGATGTTGAAGCTTTCTTT
TRBJ1-3,TRBD1,few,TRBV24-1,CATSGLRQGLSGNTIYF,TGTGCCACCAGTGGTCTACGACAGGGGCTTAGTGGAAACACCATATATTTT
TRBJ2-7,TRBD2,.,TRBV10-2,CASNGLADYEQYF,TGCGCCAGCAACGGACTAGCGGATTACGAGCAGTACTTC
TRBJ2-7,.,many,TRBV30,CAWRPRWAAYEQYF,TGTGCCTGGAGACCCCGTTGGGCGGCCTACGAGCAGTACTTC
TRBJ2-3,TRBD2,few,TRBV20-1,CSVEWREGDTQYF,TGCAGTGTGGAGTGGCGGGAGGGAGATACGCAGTATTTT
TRBJ2-7,.,many,TRBV11-1,CASSLVGLASYEQYF,TGTGCCAGCAGCTTAGTAGGACTGGCGTCCTACGAGCAGTACTTC
TRBJ1-5,.,many,TRBV2,CASSYIGTYQPQHF,TGTGCCAGCAGTTACATCGGGACATATCAGCCCCAGCATTTT